The present T cell receptor (beta chain) was sequenced within a study of T cells in Graves' hyperthyroidism and ophthalmopathy. Notes on the study in general: In validation, the model predicted ophthalmopathy. These predictions came a median roughly seven months before onset.

The CDR3 contains 16 residues. Losses at the gene ends were 5 bases for V and 0 bases for J; bases not matched to a gene: 7. Germline V CDR1 and CDR2: LNHDA, SQIVND (reference sequence). In regard to this clonotype: What it recognizes is unknown.

It was RNA transcripts that yielded the amplified TCR beta CDR3 regions. HTBI primers were used for first-round RT-PCR of the TCR CDR3. TCRdb re-called the multiplex PCR reads with MiXCR, one entry per CDR3 protein. The sample shows about 700,000 distinct CDR3 sequences, about 45% of them seen only once. V and J are TRBV19 and TRBJ1-1; 9 positions agree with TRBD1. Sequencing used peripheral blood or thyroid tissue (not recorded which). This receptor was taken from an adult man with Graves' disease, either hyperthyroidism or ophthalmopathy (not recorded which). The CDR3 region has the DNA TGTGCCAGTAGTCCCTTCGGGACAGGGATGAACACTGAAGCTTTCTTT. It specifies CASSPFGTGMNTEAFF.